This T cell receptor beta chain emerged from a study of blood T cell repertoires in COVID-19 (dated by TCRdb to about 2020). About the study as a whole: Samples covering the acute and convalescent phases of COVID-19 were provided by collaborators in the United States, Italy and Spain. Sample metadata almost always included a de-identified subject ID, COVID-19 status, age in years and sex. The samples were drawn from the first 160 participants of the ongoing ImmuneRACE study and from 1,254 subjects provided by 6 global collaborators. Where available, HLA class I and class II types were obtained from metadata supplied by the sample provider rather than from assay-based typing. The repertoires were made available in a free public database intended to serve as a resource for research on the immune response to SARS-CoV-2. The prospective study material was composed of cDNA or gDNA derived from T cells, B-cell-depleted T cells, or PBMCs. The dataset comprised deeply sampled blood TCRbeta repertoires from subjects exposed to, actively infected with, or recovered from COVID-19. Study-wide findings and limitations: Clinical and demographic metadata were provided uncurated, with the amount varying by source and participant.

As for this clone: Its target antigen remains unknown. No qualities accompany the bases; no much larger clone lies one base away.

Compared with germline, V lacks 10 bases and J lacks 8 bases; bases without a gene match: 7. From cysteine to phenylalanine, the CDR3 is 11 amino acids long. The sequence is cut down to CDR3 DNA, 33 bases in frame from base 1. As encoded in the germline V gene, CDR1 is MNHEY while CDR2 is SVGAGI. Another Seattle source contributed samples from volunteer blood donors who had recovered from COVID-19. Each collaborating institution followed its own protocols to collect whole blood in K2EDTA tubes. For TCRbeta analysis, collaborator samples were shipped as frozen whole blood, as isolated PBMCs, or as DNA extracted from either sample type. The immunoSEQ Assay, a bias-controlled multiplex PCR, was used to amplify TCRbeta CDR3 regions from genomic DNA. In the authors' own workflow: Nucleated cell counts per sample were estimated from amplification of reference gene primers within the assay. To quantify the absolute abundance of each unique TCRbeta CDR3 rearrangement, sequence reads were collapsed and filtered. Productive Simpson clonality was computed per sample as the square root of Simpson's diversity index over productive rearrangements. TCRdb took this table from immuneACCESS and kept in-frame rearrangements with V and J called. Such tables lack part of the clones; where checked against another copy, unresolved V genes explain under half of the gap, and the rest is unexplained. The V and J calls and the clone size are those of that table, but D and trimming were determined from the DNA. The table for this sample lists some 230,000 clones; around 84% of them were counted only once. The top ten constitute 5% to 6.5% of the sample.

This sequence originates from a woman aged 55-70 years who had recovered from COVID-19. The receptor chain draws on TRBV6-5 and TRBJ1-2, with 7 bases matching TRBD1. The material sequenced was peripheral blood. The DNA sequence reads TGTGCCACCAGGACAGGCAGGGGCTACACCTTC. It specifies CATRTGRGYTF.